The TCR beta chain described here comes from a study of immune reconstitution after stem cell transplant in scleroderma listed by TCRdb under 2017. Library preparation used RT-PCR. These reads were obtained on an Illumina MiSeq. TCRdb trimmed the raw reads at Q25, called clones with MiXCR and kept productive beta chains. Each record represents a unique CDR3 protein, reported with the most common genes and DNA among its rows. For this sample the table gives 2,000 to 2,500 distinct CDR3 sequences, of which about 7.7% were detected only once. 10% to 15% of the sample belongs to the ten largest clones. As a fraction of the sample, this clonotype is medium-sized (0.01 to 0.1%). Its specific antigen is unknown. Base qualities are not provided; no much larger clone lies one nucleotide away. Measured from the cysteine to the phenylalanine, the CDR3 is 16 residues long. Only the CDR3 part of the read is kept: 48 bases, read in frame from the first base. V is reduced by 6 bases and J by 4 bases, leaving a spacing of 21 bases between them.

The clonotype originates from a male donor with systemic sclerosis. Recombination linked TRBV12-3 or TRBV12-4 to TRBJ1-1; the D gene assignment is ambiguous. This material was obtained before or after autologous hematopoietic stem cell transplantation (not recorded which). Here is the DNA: TGTGCCAGCAGCACGGACCCTCGTTGGTTTGGCACTGAAGCTTTCTTT. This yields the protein CASSTDPRWFGTEAFF.